The TCR beta chain under discussion was sequenced for a study of T cell repertoires in cytomegalovirus infection. Background on the study: Newly reported HLA-C-restricted and thoroughly characterized HLA-B-restricted CMV epitopes were employed. From public TCR beta signatures came an indication of both CMV infection and matching HLA type.

Concerning this clonotype: Antigen unknown.

General study findings and limits: Cumulated frequencies of public TCR beta families served to identify carriers of CMV plus the relevant HLA. Predominance within the ex vivo response was attributable to HLA-C-restricted CMV-specific TCR beta clonotypes.

Via MiXCR, TCRdb re-called the reads, giving one row per CDR3 protein. Here the sample spans about 70,000 distinct CDR3 sequences, 20% being singletons. The receptor was derived from a human donor in good health (CMV status not recorded). Some clones in this sample may be carry-over from other donors' samples. Sequenced material: CD8+ T cells from cultured PBMCs, taken from culture after CMV antigen stimulation.

The CDR3 sequence: CASSFYLRGLANEQFF. The CDR3 DNA follows: TGTGCCAGCAGCTTTTACCTAAGGGGACTAGCAAATGAGCAGTTCTTC. J is TRBJ2-1 and V is TRBV7-3; 9 nucleotides match TRBD2. The CDR3 loop spans 16 amino acids. Germline lookup yields CDR1 SGHTA and CDR2 FQGTGA. Losses at the gene ends were 3 bases for V and 7 bases for J; bases not matched to a gene: 10.